Following are 5 T cell receptor beta chains from one sample sequenced in a study of OX40 agonist ivuxolimab in advanced cancers. Generated by immunoSEQ multiplex PCR, the TCRdb table keeps only in-frame clones and is missing some. The data hold tens of thousands of clones, with under 90% observed a single time. The sequencing here drew on CD4+ or CD8+ T cells sorted from blood, taken in a trial of the OX40 agonist ivuxolimab. These receptors were obtained from an adult with an advanced solid tumor such as melanoma, head and neck, liver or kidney cancer.

The rearrangement joins TRBV5-4 to TRBJ1-2, with D unresolved. From germline, CDR1 is SGHNT and CDR2 YYREEE (reference sequence). The CDR3 loop spans 15 amino acids. V shed 3 bases and J shed 1 base, with 13 bases lying between them. CDR3 in DNA: TGTGCCAGCAGCTCTTTCGGACCGATTAACTATGGCTACACCTTC. Protein: CASSSFGPINYGYTF.

CDR3 DNA sequence: TGTGCCAGCAGCTTACCCCTACCCCAGCGTCAGTTCTTC. This gives the protein CASSLPLPQRQFF. The chain joins TRBV7-2 to TRBJ2-1; D remains unclear. CDR3 length equals 13 residues. The V end was cut by 2 bases, the J end by 13 bases, with 15 bases between. Germline V gene sequence: CDR1 SGHTA, CDR2 FQGNSA.

The rearrangement joins TRBV6-1 to TRBJ2-3; the D call may be TRBD1 or TRBD2 (5 bases each). Trimming stripped 2 bases from V and 13 bases from J, with 16 bases between. The CDR3 runs to 13 residues. CDR1 and CDR2 (germline): MNHNS, SASEGT. As DNA, the CDR3 is TGTGCCAGCAGTGAACTTAGAGGGGCGCAGAAGTATTTT. As protein: CASSELRGAQKYF.

This chain connects TRBV6-1 to TRBJ1-2; unclear D gene. The V gene's germline CDR1 is MNHNS and CDR2 SASEGT. V dropped 6 bases and J dropped 3 bases, with 17 bases sitting between them. This CDR3 has 15 residues. This CDR3 is CASSLRALDHYGYTF. The DNA for the CDR3 is TGTGCCAGCAGCCTACGGGCCCTGGACCACTATGGCTACACCTTC.

The chain employs TRBV10-3 and TRBJ2-3, with TRBD2 matching over 9 bases. Germline values: CDR1 ENHRY, CDR2 SYGVKD. The ends lost 8 bases at V and 6 bases at J; junction bases unmatched: 9. The CDR3 is 14 amino acids. The CDR3 nucleotides read TGTGCCATCCGGCCGGGACTAGCTTCGGATACGCAGTATTTT. This sequence encodes CAIRPGLASDTQYF.